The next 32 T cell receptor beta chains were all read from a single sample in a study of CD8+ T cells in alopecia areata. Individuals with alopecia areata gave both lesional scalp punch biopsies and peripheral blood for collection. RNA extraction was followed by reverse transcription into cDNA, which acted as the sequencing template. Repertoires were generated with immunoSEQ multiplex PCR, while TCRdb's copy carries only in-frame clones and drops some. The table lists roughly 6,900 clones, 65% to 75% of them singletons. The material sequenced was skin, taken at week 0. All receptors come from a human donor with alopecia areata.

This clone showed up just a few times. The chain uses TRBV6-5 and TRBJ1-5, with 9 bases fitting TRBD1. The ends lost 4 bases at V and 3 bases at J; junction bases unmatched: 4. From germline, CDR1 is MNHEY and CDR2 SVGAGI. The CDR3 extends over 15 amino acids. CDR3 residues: CASSFNRGPNQPQHF. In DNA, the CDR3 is TGTGCCAGCAGTTTCAACAGGGGGCCCAATCAGCCCCAGCATTTT.

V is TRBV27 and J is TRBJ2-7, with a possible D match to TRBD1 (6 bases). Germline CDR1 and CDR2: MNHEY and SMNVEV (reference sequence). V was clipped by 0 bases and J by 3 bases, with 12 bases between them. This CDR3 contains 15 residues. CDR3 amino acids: CASSLSWTADYEQYF. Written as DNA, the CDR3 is TGTGCCAGCAGTTTATCGTGGACAGCAGACTACGAGCAGTACTTC.

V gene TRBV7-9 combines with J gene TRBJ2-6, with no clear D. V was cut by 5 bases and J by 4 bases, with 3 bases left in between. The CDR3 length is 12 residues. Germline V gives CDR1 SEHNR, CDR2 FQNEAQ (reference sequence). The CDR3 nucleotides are TGTGCCAGCAGCCCGGGGGCCAACGTCCTGACTTTC. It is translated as CASSPGANVLTF.

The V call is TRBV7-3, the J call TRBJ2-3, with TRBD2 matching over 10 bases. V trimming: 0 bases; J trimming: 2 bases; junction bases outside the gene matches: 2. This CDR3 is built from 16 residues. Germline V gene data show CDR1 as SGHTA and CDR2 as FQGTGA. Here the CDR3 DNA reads TGTGCCAGCAGCTTAACTAGCGGGGGGCTCACAGATACGCAGTATTTT. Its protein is CASSLTSGGLTDTQYF.

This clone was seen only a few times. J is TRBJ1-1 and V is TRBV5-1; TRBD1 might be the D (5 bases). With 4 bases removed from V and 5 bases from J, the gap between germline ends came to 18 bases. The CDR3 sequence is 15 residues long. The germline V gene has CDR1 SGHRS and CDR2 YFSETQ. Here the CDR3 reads CASSGTTAVLTEAFF. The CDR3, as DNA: TGCGCCAGCAGCGGAACGACAGCCGTCTTAACTGAAGCTTTCTTT.

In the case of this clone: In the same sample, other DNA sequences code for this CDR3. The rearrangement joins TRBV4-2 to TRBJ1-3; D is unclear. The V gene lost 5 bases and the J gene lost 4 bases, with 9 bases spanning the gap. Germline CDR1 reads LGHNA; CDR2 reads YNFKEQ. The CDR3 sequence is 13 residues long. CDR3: CASSSNSGNTIYF. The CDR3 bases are TGTGCCAGCAGCTCTAATTCAGGAAACACCATATATTTT.

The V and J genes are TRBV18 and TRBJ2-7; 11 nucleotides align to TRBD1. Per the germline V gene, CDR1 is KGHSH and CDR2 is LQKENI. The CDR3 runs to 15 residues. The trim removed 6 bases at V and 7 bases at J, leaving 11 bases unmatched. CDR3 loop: CASSPLGQGAREQYF. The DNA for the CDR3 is TGTGCCAGCTCCCCCCTTGGACAGGGGGCGCGTGAGCAGTACTTC.

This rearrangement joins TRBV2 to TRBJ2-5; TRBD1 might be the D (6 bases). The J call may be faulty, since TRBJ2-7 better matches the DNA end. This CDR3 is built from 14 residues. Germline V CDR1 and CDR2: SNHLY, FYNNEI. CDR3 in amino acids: CASSEIQGPYEQYF. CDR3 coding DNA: TGTGCCAGCAGTGAAATACAGGGTCCCTACGAGCAGTACTTC.

The CDR3 protein is CASSSGLFGPDTQYF. CDR3 in DNA: TGTGCCAGCAGCTCAGGGCTGTTCGGCCCAGATACGCAGTATTTT. The gene calls are TRBV7-3 and TRBJ2-3; weak D call: TRBD1 (5 bases). V lost 4 bases, J lost 4 bases, and 15 bases lay in between. CDR1 and CDR2 from the germline V gene are SGHTA and FQGTGA. This CDR3 has 15 amino acids.

This chain's CDR3 is CASSSHDRDPYEQYF. CDR3 DNA sequence: TGTGCCAGCAGTTCACACGACAGGGACCCCTACGAGCAGTACTTC. The J gene is TRBJ2-7, the V gene TRBV6-6; 7 positions agree with TRBD1. Germline V gene data show CDR1 as MNHNY and CDR2 as SVGAGI (reference sequence). With V trimmed by 4 bases and J by 2 bases, 8 bases remained unmatched. The CDR3 runs to 15 residues.

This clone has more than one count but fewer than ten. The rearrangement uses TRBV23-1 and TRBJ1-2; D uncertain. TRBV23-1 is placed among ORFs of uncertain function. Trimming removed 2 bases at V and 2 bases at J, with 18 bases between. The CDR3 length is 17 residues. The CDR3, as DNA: TGCGCCAGCAGTCAAATCCGAAAGACCGGGTTAAACTATGGCTACACCTTC. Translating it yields CASSQIRKTGLNYGYTF.

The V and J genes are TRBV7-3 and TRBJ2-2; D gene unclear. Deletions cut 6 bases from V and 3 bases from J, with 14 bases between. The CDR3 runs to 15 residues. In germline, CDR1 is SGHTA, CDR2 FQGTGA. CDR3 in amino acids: CASRGTGAYTGELFF. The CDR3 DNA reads TGTGCCAGCAGGGGTACCGGCGCGTACACCGGGGAGCTGTTTTTT.

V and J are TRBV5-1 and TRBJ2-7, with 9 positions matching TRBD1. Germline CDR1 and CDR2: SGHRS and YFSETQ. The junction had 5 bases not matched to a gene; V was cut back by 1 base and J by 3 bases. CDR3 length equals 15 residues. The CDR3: CASSLSLGQGYEQYF. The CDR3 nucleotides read TGCGCCAGCAGCTTGTCTTTGGGACAGGGCTACGAGCAGTACTTC.

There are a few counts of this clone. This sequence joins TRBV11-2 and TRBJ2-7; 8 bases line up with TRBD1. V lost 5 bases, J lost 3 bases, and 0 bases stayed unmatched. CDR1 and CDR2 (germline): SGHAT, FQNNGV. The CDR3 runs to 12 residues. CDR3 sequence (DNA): TGTGCCAGCAGCGACAGGGGCTACGAGCAGTACTTC. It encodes CASSDRGYEQYF.

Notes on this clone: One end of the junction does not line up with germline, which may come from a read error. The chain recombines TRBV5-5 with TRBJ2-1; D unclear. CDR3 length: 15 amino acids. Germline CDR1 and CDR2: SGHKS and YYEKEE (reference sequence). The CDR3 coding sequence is TGTGCCGGCAGCTTGGATAGACACCACCGGCATGAGCAGTTCTTC. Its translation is CAGSLDRHHRHEQFF. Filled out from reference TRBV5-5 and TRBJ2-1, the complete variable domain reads DAGVTQSPTHLIKTRGQQVTLRCSPISGHKSVSWYQQVLGQGPQFIFQYYEKEERGRGNFPDRFSARQFPNYSSELNVNALLLGDSALYLCAGSLDRHHRHEQFFGPGTRLTVL.

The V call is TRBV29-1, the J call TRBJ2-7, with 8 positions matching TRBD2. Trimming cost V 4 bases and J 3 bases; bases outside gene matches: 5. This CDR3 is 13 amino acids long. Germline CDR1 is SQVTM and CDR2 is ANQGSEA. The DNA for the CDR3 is TGCAGCGTTGGAATAGCGGGGATCTACGAGCAGTACTTC. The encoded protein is CSVGIAGIYEQYF.

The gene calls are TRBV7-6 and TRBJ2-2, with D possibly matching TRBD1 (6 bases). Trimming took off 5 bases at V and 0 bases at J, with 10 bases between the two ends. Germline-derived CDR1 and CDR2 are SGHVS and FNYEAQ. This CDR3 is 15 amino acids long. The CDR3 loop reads CASSIPGANTGELFF. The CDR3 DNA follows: TGTGCCAGCAGCATACCAGGGGCGAACACCGGGGAGCTGTTTTTT.

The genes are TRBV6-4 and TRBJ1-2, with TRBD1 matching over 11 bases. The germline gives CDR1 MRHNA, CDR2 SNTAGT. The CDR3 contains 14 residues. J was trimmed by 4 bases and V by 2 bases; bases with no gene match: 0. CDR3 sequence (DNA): TGTGCCAGCAGTGACGGGACAGGGGGCTATGGCTACACCTTC. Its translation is CASSDGTGGYGYTF.

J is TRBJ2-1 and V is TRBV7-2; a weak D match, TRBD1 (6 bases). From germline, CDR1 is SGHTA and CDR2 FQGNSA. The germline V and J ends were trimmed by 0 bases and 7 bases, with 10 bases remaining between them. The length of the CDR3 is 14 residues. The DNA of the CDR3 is TGTGCCAGCAGCTTAGCGTTGAGGGGGAATGAGCAGTTCTTC. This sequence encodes CASSLALRGNEQFF.

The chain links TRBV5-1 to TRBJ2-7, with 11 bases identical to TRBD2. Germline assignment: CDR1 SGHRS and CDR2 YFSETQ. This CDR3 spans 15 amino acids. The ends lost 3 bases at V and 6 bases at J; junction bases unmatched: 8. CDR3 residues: CASSYSGGATSEQYF. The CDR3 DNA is TGCGCCAGCAGCTATAGCGGGGGGGCGACGTCCGAGCAGTACTTC.

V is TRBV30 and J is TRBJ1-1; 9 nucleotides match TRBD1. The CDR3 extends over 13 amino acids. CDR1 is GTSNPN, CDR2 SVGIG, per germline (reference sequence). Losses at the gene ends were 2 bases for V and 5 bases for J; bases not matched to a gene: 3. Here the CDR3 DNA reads TGTGCCTGGAGTCAGACAGGGGGAACTGAAGCTTTCTTT. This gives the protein CAWSQTGGTEAFF. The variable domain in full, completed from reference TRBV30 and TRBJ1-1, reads SQTIHQWPATLVQPVGSPLSLECTVEGTSNPNLYWYRQAAGRGLQLLFYSVGIGQISSEVPQNLSASRPQDRQFILSSKKLLLSDSGFYLCAWSQTGGTEAFFGQGTRLTVV.

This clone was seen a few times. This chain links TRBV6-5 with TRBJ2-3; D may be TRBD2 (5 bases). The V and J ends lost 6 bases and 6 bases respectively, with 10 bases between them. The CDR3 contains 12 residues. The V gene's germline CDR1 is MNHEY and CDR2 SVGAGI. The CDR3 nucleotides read TGTGCCAGCAGCCGGCCGGGGGATACGCAGTATTTT. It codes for CASSRPGDTQYF.

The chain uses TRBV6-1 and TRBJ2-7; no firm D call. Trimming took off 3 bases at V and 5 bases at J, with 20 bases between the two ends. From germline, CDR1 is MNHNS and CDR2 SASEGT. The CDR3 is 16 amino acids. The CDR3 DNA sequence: TGTGCCAGCAGTGATCTGTCTACAGTCAATTGGCACGAGCAGTACTTC. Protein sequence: CASSDLSTVNWHEQYF.

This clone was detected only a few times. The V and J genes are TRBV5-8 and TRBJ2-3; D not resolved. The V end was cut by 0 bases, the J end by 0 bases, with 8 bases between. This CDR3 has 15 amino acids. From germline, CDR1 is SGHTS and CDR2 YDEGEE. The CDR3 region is CASSLAVGSTDTQYF. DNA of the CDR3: TGTGCCAGCAGCTTGGCGGTTGGTAGCACAGATACGCAGTATTTT.

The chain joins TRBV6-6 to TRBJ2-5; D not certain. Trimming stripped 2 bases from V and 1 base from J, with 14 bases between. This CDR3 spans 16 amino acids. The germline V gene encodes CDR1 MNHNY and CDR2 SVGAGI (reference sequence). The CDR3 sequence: CASSYARSDLQETQYF. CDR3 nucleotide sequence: TGTGCCAGCAGTTACGCCAGGAGTGATCTCCAAGAGACCCAGTACTTC.

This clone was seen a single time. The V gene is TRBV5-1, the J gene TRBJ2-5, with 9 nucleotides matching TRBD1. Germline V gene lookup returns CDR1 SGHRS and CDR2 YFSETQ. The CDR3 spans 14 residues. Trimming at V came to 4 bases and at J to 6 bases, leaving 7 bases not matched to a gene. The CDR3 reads CASSSRTGEKTQYF. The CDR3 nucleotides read TGCGCCAGCAGCAGCAGGACAGGGGAAAAGACCCAGTACTTC.

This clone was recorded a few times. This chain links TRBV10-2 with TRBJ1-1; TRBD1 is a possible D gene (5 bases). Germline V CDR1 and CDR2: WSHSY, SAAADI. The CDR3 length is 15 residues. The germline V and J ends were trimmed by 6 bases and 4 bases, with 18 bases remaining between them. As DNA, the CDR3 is TGCGCCAGCAGGCCGGATCAGGGAGGGGTCACTGAAGCTTTCTTT. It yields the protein CASRPDQGGVTEAFF.

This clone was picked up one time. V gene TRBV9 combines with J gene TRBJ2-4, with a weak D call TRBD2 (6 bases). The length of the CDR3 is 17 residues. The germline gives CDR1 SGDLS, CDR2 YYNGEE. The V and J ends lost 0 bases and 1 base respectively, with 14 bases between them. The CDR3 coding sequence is TGTGCCAGCAGCGTAGATCCTACGGAGGGGGCCAAAAACATTCAGTACTTC. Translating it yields CASSVDPTEGAKNIQYF.

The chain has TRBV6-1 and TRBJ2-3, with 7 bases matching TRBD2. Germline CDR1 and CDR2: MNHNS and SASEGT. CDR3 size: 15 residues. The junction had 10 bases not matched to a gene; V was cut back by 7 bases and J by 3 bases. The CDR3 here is CASMPERGRTDTQYF. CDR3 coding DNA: TGTGCCAGCATGCCCGAGCGGGGTCGGACAGATACGCAGTATTTT.

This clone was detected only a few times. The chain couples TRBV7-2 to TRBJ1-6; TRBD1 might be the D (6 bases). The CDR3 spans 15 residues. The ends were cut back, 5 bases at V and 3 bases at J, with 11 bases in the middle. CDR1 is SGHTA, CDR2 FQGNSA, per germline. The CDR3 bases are TGTGCCAGCAGCCCGGGGGACAACTATAATTCACCCCTCCACTTT. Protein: CASSPGDNYNSPLHF.

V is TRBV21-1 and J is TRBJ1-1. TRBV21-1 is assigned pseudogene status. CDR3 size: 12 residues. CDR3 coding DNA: TGTGCCAGCCCTAGTGGGGAGCCTGAAGCTTTCTTT. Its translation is CASPSGEPEAFF.

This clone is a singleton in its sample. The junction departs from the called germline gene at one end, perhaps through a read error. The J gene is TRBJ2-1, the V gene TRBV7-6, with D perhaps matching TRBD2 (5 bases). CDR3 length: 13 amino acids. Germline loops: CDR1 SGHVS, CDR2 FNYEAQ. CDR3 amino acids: CASSPDVSDERFF. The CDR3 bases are TGTGCCAGCAGCCCGGACGTTAGCGATGAGCGGTTCTTC.